The entry below gives a single T cell receptor (beta chain) sequence along with its context. The antigen remains unidentified. A much larger clone differs from this one at a single base, so this may be a read error. Exclusions: uncontrolled infection, other autoimmune disease, pregnancy, lactation. TCR beta CDR3 region amplification was performed from RNA transcripts. A first-round RT-PCR of the TCR CDR3 used the HTBI primer set. TCRdb fed the multiplex PCR reads into MiXCR, producing one record per CDR3 protein. The data hold approximately 430,000 distinct CDR3 sequences, with 15% to 18% observed a single time. This record comes from a study of T cells in Graves' hyperthyroidism and ophthalmopathy. The study, taken as a whole, reports: A model built on 13 V-J features separated ophthalmopathy from stable hyperthyroidism.

This CDR3 comprises 13 residues. V was pared by 5 bases and J by 4 bases, with 12 bases between. Per the germline V gene, CDR1 is SEHNR and CDR2 is FQNEAQ (reference sequence). The chain carries TRBV7-9 and TRBJ2-7; unclear D gene. The sample consisted of blood. This sequence was found in a woman between 18 and 29 years old with Graves' hyperthyroidism. The CDR3, as DNA: TGTGCCAGCAGCACATACACCGGGTACGAGCAGTACTTC. It specifies CASSTYTGYEQYF. The variable domain in full, with the rest retrieved from reference TRBV7-9 and TRBJ2-7, is DTGVSQNPRHKITKRGQNVTFRCDPISEHNRLYWYRQTLGQGPEFLTYFQNEAQLEKSRLLSDRFSAERPKGSFSTLEIQRTEQGDSAMYLCASSTYTGYEQYFGPGTRLTVT.